The 6 T cell receptor beta chains listed next were all sequenced from one sample in a study of OX40 agonist ivuxolimab in advanced cancers. The method was immunoSEQ multiplex PCR; TCRdb's version includes in-frame clones alone and lacks a portion of them. The sample shows about 93,000 clones, 85% to 95% of them seen only once. This specimen consisted of CD4+ or CD8+ T cells sorted from blood, obtained in a trial of the OX40 agonist ivuxolimab. These receptors were collected from an adult with an advanced solid tumor such as melanoma, head and neck, liver or kidney cancer.

The chain combines TRBV27 with TRBJ2-1; D uncertain. CDR1 is MNHEY and CDR2 is SMNVEV in the germline V gene (reference sequence). The CDR3 length is 13 residues. V lost 3 bases, J lost 6 bases, and 9 bases lay in between. DNA of the CDR3: TGTGCCAGCAGTTTGGGTTCGTCCAATGAGCAGTTCTTC. This encodes CASSLGSSNEQFF.

This chain connects TRBV27 to TRBJ2-6; 7 bases align to TRBD1. The V gene's germline CDR1 is MNHEY and CDR2 SMNVEV (reference sequence). CDR3 length: 14 residues. Trimming at V came to 6 bases and at J to 2 bases, leaving 1 base not matched to a gene. The CDR3 DNA is TGTGCCAGCAGCCAGGGGGCTGGGGCCAACGTCCTGACTTTC. It is translated as CASSQGAGANVLTF.

This chain uses TRBV30 with TRBJ1-1, with D hard to call. The CDR3 is 14 amino acids. Germline V CDR1 and CDR2: GTSNPN, SVGIG (reference sequence). Trimming pared 4 bases from V and 4 bases from J, leaving 16 bases between. CDR3 region: CAWTLLGVGTEAFF. CDR3 DNA: TGTGCCTGGACCCTTCTGGGTGTGGGCACTGAAGCTTTCTTT.

J is TRBJ2-5 and V is TRBV5-1; the D gene is possibly TRBD1 (6 bases). With 3 bases removed from V and 0 bases from J, the gap between germline ends came to 9 bases. The CDR3 sequence is 14 residues long. The germline gives CDR1 SGHRS, CDR2 YFSETQ. CDR3 bases: TGCGCCAGCAGCTCAGGGGAGAACCAAGAGACCCAGTACTTC. It translates to CASSSGENQETQYF.

The chain recombines TRBV9 with TRBJ1-5, with D possibly TRBD1 on 6 matching bases. The V gene lost 3 bases and the J gene lost 2 bases, with 9 bases spanning the gap. CDR1 and CDR2 (germline): SGDLS, YYNGEE. This CDR3 contains 14 residues. CDR3: CASSEAGGNQPQHF. The CDR3 region has the DNA TGTGCCAGCAGCGAGGCAGGGGGCAATCAGCCCCAGCATTTT.

The rearrangement uses TRBV28 and TRBJ1-2; D ambiguous. V lost 6 bases, J lost 4 bases, and 9 bases lay in between. This CDR3 is 12 amino acids long. Germline loops: CDR1 MDHEN, CDR2 SYDVKM. For the CDR3, the DNA is TGTGCCAGCAGCCCGTGGGGCTATGGCTACACCTTC. Translation gives CASSPWGYGYTF.